The next 14 T cell receptor beta chains were all read from a single sample in a study of cytomegalovirus exposure and HLA in healthy donors. Both 60 Vbeta primers and 13 Jbeta primers went into the PCR. Repertoires were generated with immunoSEQ multiplex PCR, while TCRdb's copy carries only in-frame clones and drops some. This table has 97,000 or so clones, roughly 83% appearing once. Sequencing input: PBMCs. The receptors stem from a man aged 35 to 55 in good health and CMV-seronegative.

The chain is built from TRBV7-2 and TRBJ2-5; the match to TRBD2 covers 11 bases. The ends lost 4 bases at V and 3 bases at J; junction bases unmatched: 1. This CDR3 has 14 residues. The germline CDR1 and CDR2 sequences are SGHTA and FQGNSA. CDR3 region: CASSSGLAEETQYF. In DNA form, the CDR3 reads TGTGCCAGCAGCTCGGGACTAGCGGAAGAGACCCAGTACTTC. The whole variable domain, remainder taken from reference TRBV7-2 and TRBJ2-5, is GAGVSQSPSNKVTEKGKDVELRCDPISGHTALYWYRQSLGQGLEFLIYFQGNSAPDKSGLPSDRFSAERTGGSVSTLTIQRTQQEDSAVYLCASSSGLAEETQYFGPGTRLLVL.

V is TRBV30 and J is TRBJ1-1; 7 bases line up with TRBD1. Germline lookup yields CDR1 GTSNPN and CDR2 SVGIG (reference sequence). This CDR3 comprises 15 residues. J lost 1 base, V lost 2 bases, and 7 bases had no gene match. The CDR3 loop is CAWSHRGLRNTEAFF. DNA of the CDR3: TGTGCCTGGAGTCACAGGGGTCTTCGGAACACTGAAGCTTTCTTT.

For this clone: Its ends do not fully match the called genes, so a read error is possible. The chain is built from TRBV7-7 and TRBJ2-1; no clear D. Germline lookup yields CDR1 SSHAT and CDR2 FNYEAQ (reference sequence). The CDR3 is made up of 13 amino acids. CDR3 amino acids: CASSLGDVYEQFF. In nucleotides, the CDR3 is TGTGCTAGCAGCTTAGGAGATGTTTATGAGCAGTTCTTC.

As to this clone: Its ends do not fully match the called genes, so a read error is possible. The chain recombines TRBV7-7 with TRBJ2-2; maybe TRBD2 (5 bases). The CDR3 extends over 14 amino acids. Germline lookup yields CDR1 SSHAT and CDR2 FNYEAQ (reference sequence). CDR3 sequence: CASSSLENTGELFF. The CDR3 DNA reads as TGTGCTAGCAGTTCACTAGAGAACACCGGGGAGCTGTTTTTT.

This sequence joins TRBV7-8 and TRBJ2-3, with TRBD1 as a possible D gene (6 bases). The V gene lost 5 bases and the J gene lost 4 bases, with 13 bases spanning the gap. Germline lookup yields CDR1 SGHVS and CDR2 FQNEAQ. The CDR3 is made up of 14 amino acids. The chain's CDR3 is CASSKEQGSDTQYF. The DNA for the CDR3 is TGTGCCAGCAGCAAAGAACAGGGATCAGATACGCAGTATTTT.

This chain links TRBV7-9 with TRBJ1-3; 10 nucleotides agree with TRBD1. Germline CDR1 SEHNR, CDR2 FQNEAQ (reference sequence). The CDR3 has 16 residues. The V and J ends lost 5 bases and 4 bases, in that order; junction bases with no gene match: 8. The chain's CDR3 is CASSRPGQGSGNTIYF. In DNA, the CDR3 is TGTGCCAGCAGCCGACCGGGACAGGGGTCCGGAAACACCATATATTTT. The full variable domain, its missing parts supplied by reference TRBV7-9 and TRBJ1-3, is DTGVSQNPRHKITKRGQNVTFRCDPISEHNRLYWYRQTLGQGPEFLTYFQNEAQLEKSRLLSDRFSAERPKGSFSTLEIQRTEQGDSAMYLCASSRPGQGSGNTIYFGEGSWLTVV.

This chain links TRBV10-3 with TRBJ1-1; 7 nucleotides align to TRBD1. CDR1 and CDR2 (germline): ENHRY, SYGVKD. Trimming took 0 bases from V and 3 from J; bases not matched to a gene: 4. The CDR3 spans 15 residues. The CDR3 sequence: CAISESRQGDTEAFF. CDR3 DNA: TGTGCCATCAGTGAGTCGAGACAGGGAGACACTGAAGCTTTCTTT.

V is TRBV7-9 and J is TRBJ2-1; the D is unclear. Germline loops: CDR1 SEHNR, CDR2 FQNEAQ (reference sequence). Trimming stripped 0 bases from V and 7 bases from J, with 4 bases between. This CDR3 has 12 amino acids. The CDR3: CASSLAENEQFF. The DNA of the CDR3 is TGTGCCAGCAGCTTAGCTGAGAATGAGCAGTTCTTC.

This clone has only a few counts. V usage is TRBV9 and J usage is TRBJ1-1; D gene ambiguous. Germline V gene lookup returns CDR1 SGDLS and CDR2 YYNGEE. The V end lost 0 bases, the J end lost 5 bases, and 8 bases lay between the germline ends. The CDR3 loop spans 13 amino acids. This CDR3 reads CASSVEARTEAFF. In nucleotides, the CDR3 is TGTGCCAGCAGCGTAGAAGCCAGGACTGAAGCTTTCTTT.

J is TRBJ1-1 and V is TRBV11-1, with TRBD1 as a possible D gene (6 bases). The CDR3 has 15 residues. Trimming shortened V by 1 base and J by 5 bases, and 14 bases separated the two germline ends. Per germline, CDR1 SGHAT and CDR2 FQDESV (reference sequence). DNA for the CDR3: TGTGCCAGCAGCTTAGAAGCAGGGGCGCGAACTGAAGCTTTCTTT. It specifies CASSLEAGARTEAFF. Based on the CDR3 plus reference TRBV11-1 and TRBJ1-1, the full variable domain is EAEVAQSPRYKITEKSQAVAFWCDPISGHATLYWYRQILGQGPELLVQFQDESVVDDSQLPKDRFSAERLKGVDSTLKIQPAELGDSAMYLCASSLEAGARTEAFFGQGTRLTVV.

This clone appeared a single time. V usage is TRBV5-1 and J usage is TRBJ2-2; D perhaps matches TRBD1 (6 bases). From germline, CDR1 is SGHRS and CDR2 YFSETQ. The CDR3 length is 15 residues. V dropped 4 bases and J dropped 0 bases, with 10 bases sitting between them. The CDR3 loop is CASSRRDTNTGELFF. The CDR3 DNA is TGCGCCAGCAGCCGACGGGACACGAACACCGGGGAGCTGTTTTTT.

V and J are TRBV11-2 and TRBJ1-2, with no clear D. The CDR3 contains 15 residues. Germline CDR1 and CDR2: SGHAT and FQNNGV. V was cut by 6 bases and J by 4 bases, with 18 bases left in between. The CDR3 DNA reads as TGTGCCAGCAGTCTTAGCCAGATATCCATCTATGGCTACACCTTC. Protein: CASSLSQISIYGYTF.

The chain couples TRBV6-5 to TRBJ2-7; 7 nucleotides match TRBD1. This CDR3 contains 15 residues. Germline values: CDR1 MNHEY, CDR2 SVGAGI. V lost 2 bases and J lost 3; bases outside the gene matches: 7. The CDR3 region is CASSYETTGVYEQYF. In nucleotides, the CDR3 is TGTGCCAGCAGTTACGAAACCACAGGGGTCTACGAGCAGTACTTC.

Concerning this clone: The same CDR3 also results from other DNA sequences found in this sample. The rearrangement links TRBV7-2 to TRBJ2-7; no firm D call. CDR1 is SGHTA, CDR2 FQGNSA, per germline. V gave up 2 bases and J gave up 5 bases, with 4 bases separating them. The CDR3 has 11 residues. The CDR3 is CASSLRDEQYF. CDR3 nucleotide sequence: TGTGCCAGCAGCTTAAGAGACGAGCAGTACTTC.